This T cell receptor beta chain was profiled in a study of vaccination and CD4 T cells after COVID-19. Treatment denoted: approximately nine-day PBMC culture with coronavirus spike peptide pools or control peptides (ViraFEST assay). Under the ViraFEST approach, antigen-specific T cells were expanded with peptide pools and TCRs subsequently sequenced. General study points: The study found median SARS-CoV-2-reactive clonotypes rising from roughly 21 to 40, not significantly.

Sequencing of cultured CD4+ T cell DNA used the Oncomine TCR Beta short-read assay. Someone extracted genomic DNA from cultured CD4+ T cells. TCRdb independently ran MiXCR on the PCR reads; one entry per CDR3 protein. The data contain roughly 15,000 distinct CDR3 sequences, less than 50% of them singletons. As to this clonotype: Antigen specificity is unknown.

Per germline, CDR1 DFQATT and CDR2 SNEGSKA (reference sequence). The CDR3 spans 17 residues. Trimming took 7 bases from V and 12 from J; bases not matched to a gene: 22. V is TRBV20-1 and J is TRBJ2-1; 12 bases are shared with TRBD2. Sequencing was performed on CD4+ T cells from blood, cultured in vitro. The receptor's source is a human donor who had recovered from COVID-19. This chain's CDR3 is CSVPSLAGGPYSMGQFF. The CDR3 DNA follows: TGCAGTGTCCCGTCGCTAGCGGGAGGGCCGTATTCGATGGGGCAGTTCTTC.